Below, 24 T cell receptor beta chains from the same sample are listed, as sequenced in a study of cytomegalovirus exposure and HLA in healthy donors. Primers included in the PCR were 60 Vbeta and 13 Jbeta primers. Repertoires were generated with immunoSEQ multiplex PCR, while TCRdb's copy carries only in-frame clones and drops some. Counted here are about 130,000 clones, around 73% occurring once; the ten biggest clones make up 1.5%. The source material was PBMCs. The origin of the receptors is a female donor in good health and CMV-seronegative.

The chain combines TRBV5-1 with TRBJ1-3, with a possible D match to TRBD1 (5 bases). Trimming removed 4 bases at V and 6 bases at J, with 20 bases between. The CDR3 is 16 residues long. CDR1 is SGHRS, CDR2 YFSETQ, per germline. CDR3 amino acids: CASSPRGGLSLNTIYF. CDR3 DNA: TGCGCCAGCAGCCCCCGCGGGGGACTTTCCTTAAACACCATATATTTT.

Points on this clone: This could be a read error, since a much larger clone is one nucleotide away. This chain uses TRBV11-3 with TRBJ2-7; TRBD1 agrees at 10 bases. In germline, CDR1 is SGHNT, CDR2 YENEEA. The V segment lost 5 bases and the J segment 4 bases; nucleotides outside the gene matches: 2. CDR3 length: 13 amino acids. The CDR3 DNA follows: TGTGCCAGCAGCGCGGGACAGGGGTACGAGCAGTACTTC. It yields the protein CASSAGQGYEQYF.

This rearrangement joins TRBV7-9 to TRBJ2-5, with 7 bases matching TRBD1. From germline, CDR1 is SEHNR and CDR2 FQNEAQ (reference sequence). Trimming removed 5 bases from V and 4 bases from J; junction bases left unmatched: 13. The CDR3 totals 16 residues. The CDR3, as DNA: TGTGCCAGCAGCCCACTCGGGACAGAGGTTCCAGAGACCCAGTACTTC. Translated, it gives CASSPLGTEVPETQYF. Supplemented by reference TRBV7-9 and TRBJ2-5, the full variable domain reads DTGVSQNPRHKITKRGQNVTFRCDPISEHNRLYWYRQTLGQGPEFLTYFQNEAQLEKSRLLSDRFSAERPKGSFSTLEIQRTEQGDSAMYLCASSPLGTEVPETQYFGPGTRLLVL.

The chain employs TRBV7-2 and TRBJ1-1; D perhaps matches TRBD1 (5 bases). The CDR3 is 14 residues long. Germline V gene lookup returns CDR1 SGHTA and CDR2 FQGNSA. V was trimmed by 5 bases and J by 0 bases, leaving 10 bases between them. CDR3 DNA sequence: TGTGCCAGCAGCCCATCGACAGTGAACACTGAAGCTTTCTTT. It encodes CASSPSTVNTEAFF.

The V call is TRBV30, the J call TRBJ2-5, with 8 bases matching TRBD2. Per germline, CDR1 GTSNPN and CDR2 SVGIG (reference sequence). Trimming at V came to 0 bases and at J to 1 base, leaving 1 base not matched to a gene. CDR3 size: 14 residues. The CDR3 region is CAWSVRGGQETQYF. The CDR3 DNA is TGTGCCTGGAGTGTACGGGGGGGCCAAGAGACCCAGTACTTC.

This chain links TRBV5-1 with TRBJ1-2; no definite D call. Trimming stripped 4 bases from V and 8 bases from J, with 18 bases between. The CDR3 is 14 amino acids. The germline V gene encodes CDR1 SGHRS and CDR2 YFSETQ. The CDR3 bases are TGCGCCAGCAGCGGAGGGCCTTCCGAGGGAGGCTACACCTTC. It translates to CASSGGPSEGGYTF.

This clone came up once. The chain has TRBV7-9 and TRBJ2-5; 8 nucleotides agree with TRBD2. Trimming at V came to 3 bases and at J to 2 bases, leaving 2 bases not matched to a gene. Germline V lookup: CDR1 SEHNR, CDR2 FQNEAQ (reference sequence). This CDR3 spans 14 amino acids. CDR3: CASSFSGNQETQYF. For the CDR3, the DNA is TGTGCCAGCAGCTTTAGCGGGAATCAAGAGACCCAGTACTTC.

The V call is TRBV4-1, the J call TRBJ1-2; no definite D call. Trimming pared 1 base from V and 4 bases from J, leaving 16 bases between. The CDR3 consists of 16 residues. Germline-derived CDR1 and CDR2 are MGHRA and YSYEKL. CDR3: CASSQVTGSGGYGYTF. The CDR3 DNA sequence: TGCGCCAGCAGCCAAGTAACCGGGTCCGGTGGCTATGGCTACACCTTC.

This clone has a handful of counts. The CDR3 reads CASSLSRLAAKNIQYF. In nucleotides, the CDR3 is TGTGCCAGCAGCTTAAGCCGGTTAGCGGCCAAAAACATTCAGTACTTC. This sequence joins TRBV7-8 and TRBJ2-4; D possibly corresponds to TRBD2 (5 bases). The CDR3 totals 16 residues. V was shortened by 2 bases and J by 1 base, with 12 bases between the two germline ends. CDR1 is SGHVS and CDR2 is FQNEAQ in the germline V gene.

This chain uses TRBV15 with TRBJ2-5, with TRBD1 matching over 9 bases. The CDR3 contains 15 residues. Germline V lookup: CDR1 LNHNV, CDR2 YYDKDF (reference sequence). V lost 0 bases, J lost 5 bases, and 4 bases stayed unmatched. The CDR3 is CATSRDTTGGETQYF. The CDR3 coding sequence is TGTGCCACCAGCAGAGATACGACAGGGGGTGAGACCCAGTACTTC.

The V gene is TRBV6-5, the J gene TRBJ2-1; TRBD2 agrees at 10 bases. The CDR3 runs to 15 residues. V shed 4 bases, J shed 4 bases, and the junction held 4 bases outside the gene matches. Germline V gene data show CDR1 as MNHEY and CDR2 as SVGAGI. The CDR3 is CASSSTSGQYNEQFF. As DNA, the CDR3 is TGTGCCAGCAGTTCGACTAGCGGGCAATACAATGAGCAGTTCTTC.

The rearrangement uses TRBV7-6 and TRBJ2-1; TRBD2 agrees at 16 bases. Looked up from germline, CDR1 is SGHVS and CDR2 is FNYEAQ. The junction had 7 bases not matched to a gene; V was cut back by 5 bases and J by 15 bases. CDR3 length equals 14 residues. The CDR3 protein is CASSRGTSGRARFF. As DNA, the CDR3 is TGTGCCAGCAGCCGAGGGACTAGCGGGAGGGCCCGGTTCTTC.

The rearrangement links TRBV7-8 to TRBJ2-7; maybe TRBD2 (5 bases). Germline V gene lookup returns CDR1 SGHVS and CDR2 FQNEAQ. The CDR3 runs 10 residues. The germline V and J ends were trimmed by 11 bases and 4 bases, with 9 bases remaining between them. The CDR3 nucleotides are TGTGCCTCCGGGGATTACGAGCAGTACTTC. Its protein is CASGDYEQYF.

The chain has TRBV1 and TRBJ1-1; the D call TRBD1 from the table was never checked on the DNA. TRBV1 constitutes a pseudogene. The CDR3 is made up of 17 amino acids. Here the CDR3 reads CTSSQERGDRPNTEAFF. CDR3 coding DNA: TGCACCAGCAGCCAAGAAAGAGGGGACAGGCCGAACACTGAAGCTTTCTTT.

This clone has just one count. This chain uses TRBV28 with TRBJ2-3, with TRBD2 matching over 7 bases. Looked up from germline, CDR1 is MDHEN and CDR2 is SYDVKM. The junction had 16 bases not matched to a gene; V was cut back by 5 bases and J by 5 bases. The CDR3 runs to 17 residues. The CDR3 loop reads CASSGVWGAGDQDTQYF. In nucleotides, the CDR3 is TGTGCCAGCAGTGGCGTATGGGGTGCGGGAGATCAAGATACGCAGTATTTT. The variable domain in full, completed from reference TRBV28 and TRBJ2-3, reads DVKVTQSSRYLVKRTGEKVFLECVQDMDHENMFWYRQDPGLGLRLIYFSYDVKMKEKGDIPEGYSVSREKKERFSLILESASTNQTSMYLCASSGVWGAGDQDTQYFGPGTRLTVL.

This chain links TRBV28 with TRBJ2-3; D might be TRBD1 (6 bases). V lost 7 bases to trimming and J lost 6 bases, with 14 bases between them. The CDR3 is 13 residues long. The germline gives CDR1 MDHEN, CDR2 SYDVKM. DNA of the CDR3: TGTGCCAGCACAGCAGGGGATGCGGATACGCAGTATTTT. It translates to CASTAGDADTQYF.

CDR3 DNA sequence: TGTGCCAGCAGTCTGGGACTAGCGGGGTACCAAGAGACCCAGTACTTC. Encoded protein: CASSLGLAGYQETQYF. The chain combines TRBV27 with TRBJ2-5, with 13 bases fitting TRBD2. This CDR3 has 16 residues. J was trimmed by 0 bases and V by 5 bases; bases with no gene match: 3. CDR1 and CDR2 (germline): MNHEY, SMNVEV (reference sequence).

This clone appeared once. The rearrangement joins TRBV2 to TRBJ1-2; 8 bases are a match to TRBD1. The CDR3 is 11 amino acids. Germline assignment: CDR1 SNHLY and CDR2 FYNNEI. V shed 9 bases and J 4 bases; nucleotides not matched to a gene: 1. The CDR3 is CARGQGYGYTF. The CDR3 DNA is TGTGCCAGAGGACAGGGCTATGGCTACACCTTC.

The chain joins TRBV19 to TRBJ2-3; D is possibly TRBD1 (5 bases). This CDR3 is 15 amino acids long. Germline CDR1 LNHDA, CDR2 SQIVND (reference sequence). Trimming left V 7 bases short and J 3 bases short, with 17 bases between. The CDR3 sequence: CASTPGYFGTDTQYF. The CDR3 DNA is TGTGCCAGTACCCCAGGGTATTTTGGAACAGATACGCAGTATTTT.

This chain connects TRBV4-2 to TRBJ1-5, with D unclear. The CDR3 length is 13 residues. Trimming pared 5 bases from V and 4 bases from J, leaving 9 bases between. Germline assignment: CDR1 LGHNA and CDR2 YNFKEQ. DNA for the CDR3: TGTGCCAGCAGCGCAGAACGTAATCAGCCCCAGCATTTT. It yields the protein CASSAERNQPQHF.

This chain joins TRBV7-2 and TRBJ2-5; 11 bases fit TRBD1. This CDR3 comprises 16 residues. Germline CDR1 reads SGHTA; CDR2 reads FQGNSA. With V trimmed by 5 bases and J by 0 bases, 5 bases remained unmatched. CDR3 residues: CASSLPDRGHQETQYF. The CDR3 nucleotides read TGTGCCAGCAGCCTACCGGACAGGGGGCACCAAGAGACCCAGTACTTC.

This chain connects TRBV7-9 to TRBJ2-1, with unresolved D. Germline V gives CDR1 SEHNR, CDR2 FQNEAQ (reference sequence). V lost 2 bases and J lost 5, with 7 bases in between. The CDR3 length is 13 residues. CDR3 nucleotide sequence: TGTGCCAGCAGCTTACGGTTTAACAATGAGCAGTTCTTC. Protein product: CASSLRFNNEQFF.

This chain connects TRBV5-1 to TRBJ1-4, with TRBD1 matching over 8 bases. The CDR3 loop spans 14 amino acids. V lost 4 bases and J lost 5; bases outside the gene matches: 4. Germline V CDR1 and CDR2: SGHRS, YFSETQ. CDR3 loop: CASSATGENEKLFF. For the CDR3, the DNA is TGCGCCAGCAGCGCGACAGGGGAGAATGAAAAACTGTTTTTT.

The chain carries TRBV29-1 and TRBJ1-1; tentative D call: TRBD1 (6 bases). The V gene lost 5 bases and the J gene lost 1 base, with 14 bases spanning the gap. Germline V lookup: CDR1 SQVTM, CDR2 ANQGSEA. The CDR3 has 14 amino acids. The CDR3 here is CSVLGRDKNTEAFF. Here the CDR3 DNA reads TGCAGCGTTCTTGGCCGGGACAAGAACACTGAAGCTTTCTTT.